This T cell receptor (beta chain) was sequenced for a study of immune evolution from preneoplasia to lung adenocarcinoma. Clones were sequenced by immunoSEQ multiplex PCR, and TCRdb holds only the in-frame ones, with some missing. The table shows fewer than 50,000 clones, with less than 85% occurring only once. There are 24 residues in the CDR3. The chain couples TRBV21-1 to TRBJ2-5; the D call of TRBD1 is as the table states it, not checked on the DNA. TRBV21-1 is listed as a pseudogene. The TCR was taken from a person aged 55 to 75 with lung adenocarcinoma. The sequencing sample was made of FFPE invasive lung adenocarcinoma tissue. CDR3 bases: TGTGCCAGCAGCAAAGTCTATCTCCGGACAGGGGCAAATCTGCATCCTTCACGACAAGAGACCCAGTACTTC. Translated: CASSKVYLRTGANLHPSRQETQYF.